These 23 T cell receptor beta chains were sequenced from one sample in a study of glioma-infiltrating T cells. Amplification of TCR alpha and beta CDR3 regions from RNA used iRepertoire nested multiplex PCR. TCRdb reprocessed the multiplex PCR reads with MiXCR, giving one entry per CDR3 protein. The sample comprises under 200,000 distinct CDR3 sequences, over 40% of which are singletons, and roughly 5.2% rests with the top ten. Specimen: glioma tissue, nonneoplastic brain tissue, or PBMCs (not recorded which). Every receptor here comes from a human donor with low-grade glioma or glioblastoma, undergoing nonglioma brain surgery, or in good health (not recorded which).

The rearrangement uses TRBV20-1 and TRBJ2-1; 7 bases fit TRBD2. The CDR3 runs to 17 residues. V lost 4 bases, J lost 3 bases, and 15 bases stayed unmatched. CDR1 and CDR2 from the germline V gene are DFQATT and SNEGSKA (reference sequence). DNA of the CDR3: TGCAGTGCTATAGATGAAGAGTCTAGCGGAAGCTACAATGAGCAGTTCTTC. Its protein product is CSAIDEESSGSYNEQFF.

With respect to this clonotype: This may come from a read error, since a much larger clone is one base off. The chain couples TRBV2 to TRBJ2-2; TRBD2 matches at 9 bases. In germline, CDR1 is SNHLY, CDR2 FYNNEI. Trimming removed 11 bases from V and 5 bases from J; junction bases left unmatched: 6. The length of the CDR3 is 13 residues. The CDR3 here is CAGVSGRTGELFF. CDR3 nucleotides: TGTGCCGGGGTTAGCGGGAGAACCGGGGAGCTGTTTTTT.

V and J are TRBV29-1 and TRBJ1-2; D possibly corresponds to TRBD1 (6 bases). Trimming took off 6 bases at V and 8 bases at J, with 16 bases between the two ends. Germline CDR1 is SQVTM and CDR2 is ANQGSEA. The CDR3 runs to 12 residues. The CDR3 spells CSVISTGQGYTF. The CDR3 DNA sequence: TGCAGCGTAATAAGCACAGGGCAAGGCTACACCTTC.

This clonotype was counted many times. The CDR3 here is CATSESPSGEQYF. CDR3 nucleotide sequence: TGTGCCACCAGTGAAAGCCCCTCGGGGGAGCAGTACTTC. The V and J genes are TRBV24-1 and TRBJ2-7, with TRBD2 as a possible D gene (5 bases). The germline gives CDR1 KGHDR, CDR2 SFDVKD. V was shortened by 4 bases and J by 7 bases, with 13 bases between the two germline ends. The CDR3 is 13 amino acids.

The V call is TRBV7-9, the J call TRBJ1-2; a possible D gene is TRBD1 (5 bases). This CDR3 spans 13 amino acids. Germline-derived CDR1 and CDR2 are SEHNR and FQNEAQ (reference sequence). V gave up 7 bases and J gave up 4 bases, with 13 bases separating them. CDR3 nucleotides: TGTGCCAGCAACCCGGGACTGAGCTATGGCTACACCTTC. This gives the protein CASNPGLSYGYTF.

Comments on this clonotype: A much more abundant neighbour one base away suggests this may be a read error. The genes are TRBV29-1 and TRBJ1-2; 8 nucleotides align to TRBD1. Germline V gene data show CDR1 as SQVTM and CDR2 as ANQGSEA. The CDR3 is 13 residues long. Unmatched junction bases numbered 3, after V lost 3 bases and J lost 3 bases. The CDR3 DNA reads as TGCAGCGTTGATCAGACAGGGGACTATGGCTACACCTTC. Translating it yields CSVDQTGDYGYTF.

Many counts were recorded for this clonotype. The V call is TRBV28, the J call TRBJ1-2; TRBD1 matches at 8 bases. Germline values: CDR1 MDHEN, CDR2 SYDVKM. The CDR3 totals 14 residues. V gave up 7 bases and J gave up 4 bases; unmatched junction bases: 8. The CDR3 sequence: CASTTSGGFYGYTF. The CDR3 bases are TGTGCCAGCACGACGTCAGGGGGCTTCTATGGCTACACCTTC.

Turning to this clonotype: Sequence at one end of the junction differs from germline and may be a read error. The chain uses TRBV6-6 and TRBJ2-1, with a tentative D call TRBD2 (5 bases). The CDR3 covers 13 residues. Germline CDR1 and CDR2: MNHNY and SVGAGI (reference sequence). CDR3 sequence (DNA): TGTACCAGCAGTTCGACTATCGGGATAAGGCAGTTCTTC. This gives the protein CTSSSTIGIRQFF.

This clonotype was found a few times. This chain connects TRBV29-1 to TRBJ2-7; 7 positions match TRBD2. V lost 7 bases, J lost 6 bases, and 6 bases stayed unmatched. The germline CDR1 and CDR2 sequences are SQVTM and ANQGSEA. The CDR3 spans 11 residues. DNA of the CDR3: TGCAGCGGGGGAGGGTCAGGCGAGCAGTACTTC. Translation gives CSGGGSGEQYF.

The sample holds many counts of this clonotype. The J gene is TRBJ2-5, the V gene TRBV28, with D unclear. V lost 5 bases, J lost 2 bases, and 12 bases lay in between. CDR3 length: 14 residues. The germline CDR1 and CDR2 sequences are MDHEN and SYDVKM. For the CDR3, the DNA is TGTGCCAGCAGTACGACTCCTCGGCAAGAGACCCAGTACTTC. Residues: CASSTTPRQETQYF.

In this sample, this clonotype turned up once. This may be a read error, as it is one base from a much larger clone. The chain carries TRBV27 and TRBJ2-4; either TRBD1 or TRBD2 may fit D (6 bases each). Trimming removed 2 bases at V and 9 bases at J, with 17 bases between. Per germline, CDR1 MNHEY and CDR2 SMNVEV (reference sequence). The length of the CDR3 is 15 residues. DNA for the CDR3: TGTGCCAGCAGTTTACCCACGGGGGCAGGCGGCATTCAGTACTTC. Protein sequence: CASSLPTGAGGIQYF.

In this sample, this clonotype turned up many times. The rearrangement uses TRBV2 and TRBJ2-3; possible D gene TRBD1, 6 bases. V shed 7 bases and J shed 1 base, with 15 bases lying between them. Germline V gene sequence: CDR1 SNHLY, CDR2 FYNNEI. This CDR3 comprises 15 residues. The CDR3 sequence is CASKDRPWGTDTQYF. The CDR3 DNA is TGTGCCAGCAAAGACAGGCCATGGGGCACAGATACGCAGTATTTT.

In the case of this clonotype: A read error may be the cause here, since a much bigger clone is one base away. The rearrangement joins TRBV28 to TRBJ2-7; 8 nucleotides align to TRBD2. This CDR3 region has 17 residues. Looked up from germline, CDR1 is MDHEN and CDR2 is SYDVKM. The CDR3 sequence is CPSSFVTSGLPSYEQYF. CDR3 in DNA: TGTCCCAGCAGTTTTGTAACTAGCGGTCTCCCTTCCTACGAGCAGTACTTC.

Many counts were recorded for this clonotype. V gene TRBV20-1 combines with J gene TRBJ2-5; D unresolved. V dropped 6 bases and J dropped 5 bases, with 13 bases sitting between them. CDR3 length: 12 residues. Per the germline V gene, CDR1 is DFQATT and CDR2 is SNEGSKA (reference sequence). The chain's CDR3 is CSAAVAGETQYF. DNA for the CDR3: TGCAGTGCCGCTGTAGCTGGGGAGACCCAGTACTTC.

This clonotype occurred once. A much larger clone sits a single nucleotide away, making a read error possible. The J gene is TRBJ2-7, the V gene TRBV20-1, with D uncertain. Germline V lookup: CDR1 DFQATT, CDR2 SNEGSKA (reference sequence). The CDR3 totals 14 residues. Trimming took off 6 bases at V and 3 bases at J, with 18 bases between the two ends. As DNA, the CDR3 is TGCAGTGCAAACAGTGGCCGCTCGGTCTACGAGCAGTACTTC. Its translation is CSANSGRSVYEQYF.

Comment on this clonotype: At one end the junction does not follow the germline gene, possibly because of a read error. V and J are TRBV5-4 and TRBJ1-2; D call uncertain. Germline V gene data show CDR1 as SGHNT and CDR2 as YYREEE (reference sequence). The CDR3 has 14 amino acids. The CDR3 loop is CASSLGRGSGGCTF. CDR3 nucleotide sequence: TGTGCCAGCAGCTTGGGACGGGGTTCTGGCGGCTGCACCTTC.

This clonotype appeared once. A much larger clonotype is one base distant, so this may be a read error. The chain combines TRBV18 with TRBJ1-1; D may be TRBD1 (5 bases). The germline V gene encodes CDR1 KGHSH and CDR2 LQKENI. V lost 3 bases, J lost 3 bases, and 14 bases lay in between. The CDR3 loop spans 15 amino acids. Written as DNA, the CDR3 is TGTGCCAGCTCACCCACAGGAGGTCAGTACACTGAAGCTTTCTTT. It translates to CASSPTGGQYTEAFF.

J is TRBJ2-1 and V is TRBV20-1; TRBD2 might be the D (6 bases). This CDR3 region has 16 residues. The germline V gene encodes CDR1 DFQATT and CDR2 SNEGSKA (reference sequence). Deletions cut 7 bases from V and 6 bases from J, with 25 bases between. This CDR3 reads CSERSRAGLLSNEQFF. The CDR3 bases are TGCAGTGAGAGATCCCGGGCGGGATTGTTGTCCAATGAGCAGTTCTTC.

The V and J genes are TRBV2 and TRBJ2-7; D may be TRBD2 (6 bases). V was pared by 1 base and J by 4 bases, with 11 bases between. The germline gives CDR1 SNHLY, CDR2 FYNNEI. This CDR3 spans 14 amino acids. CDR3 DNA: TGTGCCAGCAGTGAAGGGACTAACGGTTACGAGCAGTACTTC. Translating gives CASSEGTNGYEQYF.

The gene calls are TRBV7-9 and TRBJ2-1; TRBD1 aligns across 7 bases. Germline CDR1 SEHNR, CDR2 FQNEAQ (reference sequence). V lost 2 bases to trimming and J lost 2 bases; unmatched junction nucleotides: 9. The CDR3 covers 17 residues. For the CDR3, the DNA is TGTGCCAGCAGCTTAAAAGGAGACAGGGTCCCCTACAATGAGCAGTTCTTC. Its translation is CASSLKGDRVPYNEQFF.

In this sample, this clonotype turned up many times. The chain employs TRBV2 and TRBJ1-2, with D maybe TRBD1 (5 bases). Germline CDR1 reads SNHLY; CDR2 reads FYNNEI. The V gene lost 7 bases and the J gene lost 12 bases, with 15 bases spanning the gap. The CDR3 sequence is 11 residues long. CDR3 sequence reads: CASNLGGVDTF. The CDR3 DNA sequence: TGTGCCAGCAACCTGGGGGGAGTCGACACCTTC.

With regard to this clonotype: Possible read error: a much larger clone is one base away. This chain uses TRBV19 with TRBJ2-7, with D unclear. V lost 7 bases and J lost 5, with 9 bases in between. Germline assignment: CDR1 LNHDA and CDR2 SQIVND (reference sequence). This CDR3 spans 11 amino acids. This CDR3 is CASKKGDEQYF. CDR3 nucleotides: TGTGCCAGTAAGAAAGGTGACGAGCAGTACTTC.

The chain uses TRBV5-5 and TRBJ2-7; possible D gene TRBD2, 6 bases. Germline V gene data show CDR1 as SGHKS and CDR2 as YYEKEE (reference sequence). The CDR3 is made up of 14 amino acids. V gave up 1 base and J gave up 3 bases, with 11 bases separating them. CDR3 DNA sequence: TGTGCCAGCAGCTTGACTTCCGGGGGCTACGAGCAGTACTTC. It is translated as CASSLTSGGYEQYF.